This record looks at one T cell receptor beta chain sequence and its context. The data derive from a study of T cell responses to AZD1222 COVID-19 vaccine. TCRdb's table, derived via immunoSEQ multiplex PCR, lists solely in-frame clones and lacks some. This table has around 160,000 clones, around 92% appearing once. V was clipped by 0 bases and J by 3 bases, with 12 bases between them. The CDR3 totals 16 residues. Germline V gene data show CDR1 as SGHRS and CDR2 as YFSETQ. This sequence was found in an adult who received the AZD1222 COVID-19 vaccine. V gene TRBV5-1 combines with J gene TRBJ2-2; D is unresolved. The specimen comprised peripheral blood, sampled 28 days after the second AZD1222 dose. The chain's CDR3 is CASSLVASKYTGELFF. The CDR3 DNA sequence: TGCGCCAGCAGCTTGGTGGCTAGTAAATACACCGGGGAGCTGTTTTTT.